The present TCR beta chain was sequenced within a study of Graves' ophthalmopathy and Graves' hyperthyroidism. This clonotype was detected once. The CDR3 loop spans 14 amino acids. V lost 2 bases and J lost 7, with 11 bases in between. The germline V gene has CDR1 MNHEY and CDR2 SVGAGI. The study excluded patients with other autoimmune diseases, uncontrolled infections, pregnancy or lactation. Amplification of the TCR beta CDR3 regions used RNA transcripts (as template). RT-PCR in the first round used HTBI primers; a second-round multiplex PCR followed. TCRdb re-analysed the multiplex PCR reads in MiXCR, keeping a single row per CDR3 protein. The sample records 350,000 or so distinct CDR3 sequences, 15% to 20% being singletons.

This chain joins TRBV6-5 and TRBJ2-2; TRBD2 might be the D (7 bases). The TCR originated in an adult man with Graves' ophthalmopathy. Sequences were obtained from peripheral blood. This CDR3 reads CASSYGGASGELFF. In DNA, the CDR3 is TGTGCCAGCAGTTACGGGGGGGCAAGCGGGGAGCTGTTTTTT.